This entry lists 8 T cell receptor beta chains sequenced from one sample in a study of preoperative IRX-2 immunotherapy in early breast cancer. Treatment specified: preoperative locoregional IRX-2 cytokine immunotherapy. Sequencing was performed with immunoSEQ multiplex PCR; in TCRdb, only in-frame clones are kept and a portion is missing. The table records roughly 43,000 clones, about 95% of them present only once. This material consisted of tumor tissue, taken after IRX-2 immunotherapy. These receptors were collected from a human donor with breast cancer.

The V call is TRBV7-9, the J call TRBJ2-7, with 8 bases aligning to TRBD1. The V and J ends lost 9 bases and 3 bases, in that order; junction bases with no gene match: 4. The CDR3 covers 12 residues. Germline CDR1 reads SEHNR; CDR2 reads FQNEAQ (reference sequence). CDR3 sequence reads: CASTTGDYEQYF. CDR3 nucleotides: TGTGCCAGTACGACAGGGGACTACGAGCAGTACTTC.

This chain joins TRBV13 and TRBJ1-5; D not resolved. The germline V and J ends were trimmed by 4 bases and 7 bases, with 17 bases remaining between them. Germline V lookup: CDR1 PRHDT, CDR2 FYEKMQ (reference sequence). This CDR3 region has 15 residues. The CDR3 reads CASSSTVSGLQPQHF. The CDR3 region has the DNA TGTGCCAGCAGCTCAACAGTCTCGGGCCTGCAGCCCCAGCATTTT.

The chain links TRBV2 to TRBJ1-2; 7 bases map to TRBD1. Per the germline V gene, CDR1 is SNHLY and CDR2 is FYNNEI. With 6 bases clipped from V and 5 bases from J, the junction kept 15 bases outside the gene matches. The CDR3 runs 16 residues. CDR3 sequence reads: CASSDDRAPLHYGYTF. DNA of the CDR3: TGTGCCAGCAGCGACGACAGGGCCCCTCTCCATTATGGCTACACCTTC.

The chain joins TRBV18 to TRBJ1-2; D is unclear. Germline loops: CDR1 KGHSH, CDR2 LQKENI. Between the trimmed V and J ends, which lost 0 bases and 6 bases, there was a span of 8 bases. The CDR3 is 13 amino acids. The CDR3 protein is CASSPPARDGYTF. CDR3 DNA sequence: TGTGCCAGCTCACCACCGGCACGCGATGGCTACACCTTC.

V usage is TRBV5-1 and J usage is TRBJ2-1; D is possibly TRBD2 (5 bases). V shed 2 bases and J shed 5 bases, with 17 bases lying between them. The germline CDR1 and CDR2 sequences are SGHRS and YFSETQ. The CDR3 sequence is 16 residues long. CDR3: CASSFGVGVGNNEQFF. The CDR3 nucleotides are TGCGCCAGCAGCTTCGGGGTCGGGGTAGGGAACAATGAGCAGTTCTTC.

The gene calls are TRBV14 and TRBJ1-2, with no clear D. CDR1 and CDR2 (germline): SGHDN, FVKESK. Trimming pared 0 bases from V and 4 bases from J, leaving 18 bases between. This CDR3 region has 17 residues. This CDR3 reads CASSQDLRLAGFYGYTF. In nucleotides, the CDR3 is TGTGCCAGCAGCCAAGATCTTAGGTTGGCAGGATTCTATGGCTACACCTTC.

The J gene is TRBJ2-7, the V gene TRBV10-3; no definite D call. The CDR3 runs 12 residues. CDR1 ENHRY and CDR2 SYGVKD come from the germline V gene. With 0 bases removed from V and 5 bases from J, the gap between germline ends came to 5 bases. In nucleotides, the CDR3 is TGTGCCATCAGTGAGTCGAAGGACGAGCAGTACTTC. The encoded protein is CAISESKDEQYF.

The CDR3: CASTEGQRERDTQYF. The CDR3 coding sequence is TGTGCCAGCACTGAGGGCCAGCGGGAGCGGGATACGCAGTATTTT. This chain connects TRBV28 to TRBJ2-3; 8 nucleotides agree with TRBD2. CDR3 length: 15 residues. From germline, CDR1 is MDHEN and CDR2 SYDVKM. Trimming cost V 7 bases and J 6 bases; bases outside gene matches: 12.